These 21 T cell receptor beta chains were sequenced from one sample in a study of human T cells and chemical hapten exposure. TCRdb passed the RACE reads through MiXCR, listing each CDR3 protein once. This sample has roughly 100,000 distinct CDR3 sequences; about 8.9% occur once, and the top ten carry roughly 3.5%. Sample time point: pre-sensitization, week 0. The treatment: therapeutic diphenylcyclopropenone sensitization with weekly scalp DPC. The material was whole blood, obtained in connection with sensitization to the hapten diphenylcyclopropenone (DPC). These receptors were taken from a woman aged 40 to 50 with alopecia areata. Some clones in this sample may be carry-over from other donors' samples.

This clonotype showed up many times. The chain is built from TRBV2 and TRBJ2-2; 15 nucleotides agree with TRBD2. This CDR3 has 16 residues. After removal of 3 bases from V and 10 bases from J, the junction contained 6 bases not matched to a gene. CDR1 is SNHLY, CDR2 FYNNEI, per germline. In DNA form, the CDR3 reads TGTGCCAGCAGTGATCGCGGACTAGCGGGGGGGGAGGAGCTGTTTTTT. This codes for CASSDRGLAGGEELFF.

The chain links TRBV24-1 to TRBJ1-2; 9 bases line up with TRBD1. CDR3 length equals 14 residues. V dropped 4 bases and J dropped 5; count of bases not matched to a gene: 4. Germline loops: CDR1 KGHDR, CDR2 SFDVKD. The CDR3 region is CATSERDRVYGYTF. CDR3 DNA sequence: TGTGCCACCAGTGAACGGGACAGGGTTTATGGCTACACCTTC.

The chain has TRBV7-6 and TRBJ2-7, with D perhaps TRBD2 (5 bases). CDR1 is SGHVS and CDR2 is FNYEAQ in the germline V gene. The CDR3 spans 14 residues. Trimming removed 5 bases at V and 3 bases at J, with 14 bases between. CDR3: CASSPRGYGYEQYF. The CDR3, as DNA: TGTGCCAGCAGCCCCCGGGGATACGGCTACGAGCAGTACTTC.

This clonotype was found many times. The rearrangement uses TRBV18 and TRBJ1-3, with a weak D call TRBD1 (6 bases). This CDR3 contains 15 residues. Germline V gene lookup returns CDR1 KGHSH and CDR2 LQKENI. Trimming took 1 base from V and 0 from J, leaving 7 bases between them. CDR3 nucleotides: TGTGCCAGCTCACCACGGGACACCTCTGGAAACACCATATATTTT. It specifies CASSPRDTSGNTIYF. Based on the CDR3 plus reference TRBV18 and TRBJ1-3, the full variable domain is NAGVMQNPRHLVRRRGQEARLRCSPMKGHSHVYWYRQLPEEGLKFMVYLQKENIIDESGMPKERFSAEFPKEGPSILRIQQVVRGDSAAYFCASSPRDTSGNTIYFGEGSWLTVV.

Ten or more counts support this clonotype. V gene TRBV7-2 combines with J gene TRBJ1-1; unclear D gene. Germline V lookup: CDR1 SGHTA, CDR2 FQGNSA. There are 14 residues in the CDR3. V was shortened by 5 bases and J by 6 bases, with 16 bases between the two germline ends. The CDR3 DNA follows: TGTGCCAGCAGCACCTACTCCGGGTCCGCTGAAGCTTTCTTT. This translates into CASSTYSGSAEAFF.

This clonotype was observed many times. The CDR3 region is CSARVYTEQFF. The CDR3 DNA reads TGCAGTGCTAGAGTGTATACTGAGCAGTTCTTC. The V gene is TRBV20-1, the J gene TRBJ2-1; no firm D call. This CDR3 comprises 11 residues. V shed 1 base and J shed 9 bases, with 7 bases lying between them. The germline CDR1 and CDR2 sequences are DFQATT and SNEGSKA (reference sequence).

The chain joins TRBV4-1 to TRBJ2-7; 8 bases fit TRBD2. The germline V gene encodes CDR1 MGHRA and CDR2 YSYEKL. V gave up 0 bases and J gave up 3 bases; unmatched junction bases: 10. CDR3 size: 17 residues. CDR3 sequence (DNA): TGCGCCAGCAGCCAAGATCATGGCGGGGGGTCTCGCTACGAGCAGTACTTC. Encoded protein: CASSQDHGGGSRYEQYF.

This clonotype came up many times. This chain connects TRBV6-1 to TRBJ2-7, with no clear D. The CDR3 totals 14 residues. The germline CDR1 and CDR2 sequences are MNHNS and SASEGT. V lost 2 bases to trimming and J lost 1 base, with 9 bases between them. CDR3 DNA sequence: TGTGCCAGCAGTGAACCGGCCGTTTCCTACGAGCAGTACTTC. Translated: CASSEPAVSYEQYF.

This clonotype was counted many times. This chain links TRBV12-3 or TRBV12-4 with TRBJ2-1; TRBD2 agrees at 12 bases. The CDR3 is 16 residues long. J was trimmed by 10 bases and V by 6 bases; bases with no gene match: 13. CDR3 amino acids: CASSPSGGASLWEQFF. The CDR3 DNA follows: TGTGCCAGCAGCCCTAGCGGGGGGGCCTCCCTTTGGGAGCAGTTCTTC.

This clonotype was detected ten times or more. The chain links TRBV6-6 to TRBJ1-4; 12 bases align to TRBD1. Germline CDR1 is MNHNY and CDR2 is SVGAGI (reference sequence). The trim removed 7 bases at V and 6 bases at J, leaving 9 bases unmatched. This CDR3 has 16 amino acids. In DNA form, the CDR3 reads TGTGCCAGCATCCGTCGTGGGACAGGGGGCGATGAAAAACTGTTTTTT. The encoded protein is CASIRRGTGGDEKLFF.

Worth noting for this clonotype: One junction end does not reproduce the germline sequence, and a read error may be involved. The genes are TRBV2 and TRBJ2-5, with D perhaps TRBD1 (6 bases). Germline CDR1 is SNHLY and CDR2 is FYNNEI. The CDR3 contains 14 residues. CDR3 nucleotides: TGTGTCAGCAGGGGACCCGACAGGCAAGAGACCCAGTACTTC. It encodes CVSRGPDRQETQYF.

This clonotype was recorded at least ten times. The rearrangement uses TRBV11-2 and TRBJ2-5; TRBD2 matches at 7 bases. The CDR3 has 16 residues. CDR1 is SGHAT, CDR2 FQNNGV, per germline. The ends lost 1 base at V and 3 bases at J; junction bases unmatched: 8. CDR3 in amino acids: CASSLGFLADEETQYF. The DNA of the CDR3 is TGTGCCAGCAGCTTAGGGTTCCTAGCGGACGAAGAGACCCAGTACTTC.

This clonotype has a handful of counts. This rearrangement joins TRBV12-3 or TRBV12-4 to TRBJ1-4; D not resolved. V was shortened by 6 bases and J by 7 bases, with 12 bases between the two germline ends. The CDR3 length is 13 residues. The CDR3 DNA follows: TGTGCCAGCAGCCTAGGGTGGGGTGAAAAACTGTTTTTT. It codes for CASSLGWGEKLFF.

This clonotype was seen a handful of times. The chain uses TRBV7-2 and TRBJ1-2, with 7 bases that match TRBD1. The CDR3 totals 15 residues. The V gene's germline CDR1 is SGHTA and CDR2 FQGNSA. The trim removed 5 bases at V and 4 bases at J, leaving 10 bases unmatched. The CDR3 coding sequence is TGTGCCAGCAGCAAGGATCGGGCAGGGGGCTATGGCTACACCTTC. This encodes CASSKDRAGGYGYTF.

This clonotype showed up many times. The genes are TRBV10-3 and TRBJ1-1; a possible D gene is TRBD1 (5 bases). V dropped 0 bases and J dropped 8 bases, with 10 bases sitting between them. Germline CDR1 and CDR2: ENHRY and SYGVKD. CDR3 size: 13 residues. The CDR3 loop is CAISESWGIEAFF. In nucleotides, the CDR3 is TGTGCCATCAGTGAGTCCTGGGGGATCGAAGCTTTCTTT.

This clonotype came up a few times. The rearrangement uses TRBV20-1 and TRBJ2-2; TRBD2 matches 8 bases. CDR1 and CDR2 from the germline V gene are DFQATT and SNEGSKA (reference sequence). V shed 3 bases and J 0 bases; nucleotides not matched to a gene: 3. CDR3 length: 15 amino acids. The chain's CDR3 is CSARRGVPNTGELFF. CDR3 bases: TGCAGTGCTAGGCGGGGGGTTCCGAACACCGGGGAGCTGTTTTTT.

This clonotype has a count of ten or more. The CDR3 spells CASSDRGPITGELFF. Here the CDR3 DNA reads TGTGCCAGCAGTGACAGGGGGCCCATCACCGGGGAGCTGTTTTTT. The J gene is TRBJ2-2, the V gene TRBV6-5, with 10 positions matching TRBD1. The CDR3 spans 15 residues. Losses at the gene ends were 5 bases for V and 4 bases for J; bases not matched to a gene: 4. From germline, CDR1 is MNHEY and CDR2 SVGAGI.

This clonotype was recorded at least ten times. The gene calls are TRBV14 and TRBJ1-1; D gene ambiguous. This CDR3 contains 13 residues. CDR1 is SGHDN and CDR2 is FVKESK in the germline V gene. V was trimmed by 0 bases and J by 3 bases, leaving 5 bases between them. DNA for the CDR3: TGTGCCAGCAGCCAAGACCCCGACACTGAAGCTTTCTTT. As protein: CASSQDPDTEAFF.

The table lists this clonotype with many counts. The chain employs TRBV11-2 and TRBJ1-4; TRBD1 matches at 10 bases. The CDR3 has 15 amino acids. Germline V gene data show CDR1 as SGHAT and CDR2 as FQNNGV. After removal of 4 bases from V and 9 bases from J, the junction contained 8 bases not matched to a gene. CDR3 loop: CASSSRQGAQKKLFF. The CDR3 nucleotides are TGTGCCAGCAGCTCCAGACAGGGGGCGCAGAAAAAACTGTTTTTT.

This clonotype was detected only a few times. The CDR3, as DNA: TGTGCCAGCAGCTTAACGGGGGCCTACAATGAGCAGTTCTTC. Protein sequence: CASSLTGAYNEQFF. The V gene is TRBV11-3, the J gene TRBJ2-1; the D gene is possibly TRBD2 (6 bases). V lost 2 bases and J lost 2, with 7 bases in between. The CDR3 is made up of 14 amino acids. The germline CDR1 and CDR2 sequences are SGHNT and YENEEA.

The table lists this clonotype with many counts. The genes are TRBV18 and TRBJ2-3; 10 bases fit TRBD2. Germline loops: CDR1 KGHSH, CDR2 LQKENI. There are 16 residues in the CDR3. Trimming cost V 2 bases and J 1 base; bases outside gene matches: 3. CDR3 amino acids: CASSPFTSGGTDTQYF. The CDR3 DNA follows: TGTGCCAGCTCACCATTCACTAGCGGGGGCACAGATACGCAGTATTTT.